These 26 T cell receptor beta chains were sequenced from one sample in a study of beta chain features in type 1 diabetes. Since all of the isolated RNA was reverse transcribed, expressed TCRB transcripts were what got sequenced. The protocol was immunoSEQ multiplex PCR, while the TCRdb copy is restricted to in-frame clones and leaves out a portion. The data show some 400,000 clones, roughly 15% seen once. The source material was naive CD4+ T cells from blood. Receptor source: a woman between 18 and 29 years old in good health.

This clone was seen a handful of times. The rearrangement uses TRBV6-6 and TRBJ2-5; 8 bases line up with TRBD1. Germline CDR1 MNHNY, CDR2 SVGAGI (reference sequence). The CDR3 runs to 15 residues. J gave up 1 base and V 6 bases, and 7 bases lay outside the gene matches. The CDR3 here is CASRGGRGLQETQYF. DNA of the CDR3: TGTGCCAGCAGGGGCGGCAGGGGGCTCCAAGAGACCCAGTACTTC.

This clone was picked up a small number of times. This chain connects TRBV11-2 to TRBJ1-1, with D maybe TRBD1 (6 bases). V was trimmed by 4 bases and J by 5 bases, leaving 17 bases between them. From germline, CDR1 is SGHAT and CDR2 FQNNGV. There are 15 residues in the CDR3. Here the CDR3 DNA reads TGTGCCAGCAGCTCGTTTCCACAGGGAGGGACTGAAGCTTTCTTT. It translates to CASSSFPQGGTEAFF.

This chain joins TRBV18 and TRBJ2-7, with D maybe TRBD2 (5 bases). Germline loops: CDR1 KGHSH, CDR2 LQKENI. V lost 5 bases and J 0 bases, leaving 14 bases between the germline ends. The CDR3 contains 15 residues. CDR3 region: CASSYSGVTSYEQYF. The DNA of the CDR3 is TGTGCCAGCTCATACTCCGGGGTGACCTCCTACGAGCAGTACTTC.

The chain carries TRBV23-1 and TRBJ2-7; D perhaps matches TRBD1 (6 bases). TRBV23-1 is assigned to the ORF class and has an uncertain function. Trimming removed 3 bases from V and 7 bases from J, with 16 bases in between. The CDR3 is made up of 14 amino acids. The CDR3 sequence: CASSHNHRVKEQYF. The CDR3 DNA reads TGCGCCAGCAGTCACAACCACAGGGTGAAGGAGCAGTACTTC.

There are a few counts of this clone. The CDR3 bases are TGTGCCAGTAGTAAGGGACTAGTTCCCGAGCAGTTCTTC. Its translation: CASSKGLVPEQFF. The chain is built from TRBV19 and TRBJ2-1; 8 nucleotides line up with TRBD2. Trimming at V came to 4 bases and at J to 10 bases, leaving 6 bases not matched to a gene. The CDR3 contains 13 residues. Germline lookup yields CDR1 LNHDA and CDR2 SQIVND (reference sequence).

The chain's CDR3 is CAWSFRDNRQFF. The CDR3 DNA reads as TGTGCCTGGAGTTTCCGGGACAACAGGCAGTTCTTC. The rearrangement joins TRBV30 to TRBJ2-1, with D perhaps matching TRBD1 (6 bases). The germline gives CDR1 GTSNPN, CDR2 SVGIG (reference sequence). Trimming shortened V by 2 bases and J by 12 bases, and 14 bases separated the two germline ends. There are 12 residues in the CDR3.

This clone appeared a few times. This sequence joins TRBV7-9 and TRBJ1-2; a possible D gene is TRBD1 (6 bases). CDR1 and CDR2 from the germline V gene are SEHNR and FQNEAQ (reference sequence). Trimming left V 8 bases short and J 1 base short, with 17 bases between. This CDR3 is 15 amino acids long. Here the CDR3 reads CASRAAGALNYGYTF. DNA for the CDR3: TGTGCCAGCCGGGCGGCAGGGGCCCTTAACTATGGCTACACCTTC.

This clone has more than one count but fewer than ten. At one of its ends the junction is not consistent with the germline gene, which may arise from a read error. V usage is TRBV28 and J usage is TRBJ1-1; TRBD1 matches 9 bases. Germline V gene data show CDR1 as MDHEN and CDR2 as SYDVKM. The CDR3 covers 14 residues. The CDR3 protein is CASSLGTGNAEAFF. The CDR3, as DNA: TGTGCCAGCAGTTTAGGGACAGGGAACGCTGAAGCTTTCTTT.

This clone came up once. The J gene is TRBJ2-5, the V gene TRBV5-1; possibly TRBD2 for D (6 bases). Germline V lookup: CDR1 SGHRS, CDR2 YFSETQ. The V end lost 3 bases, the J end lost 5 bases, and 14 bases lay between the germline ends. The CDR3 consists of 14 residues. Written as DNA, the CDR3 is TGCGCCAGCAGCTCCCGGGAGTTCTGGGAGACCCAGTACTTC. Its protein product is CASSSREFWETQYF.

The rearrangement links TRBV7-2 to TRBJ1-3; weak D call: TRBD1 (6 bases). The length of the CDR3 is 15 residues. V lost 5 bases and J lost 0, with 11 bases in between. CDR1 is SGHTA and CDR2 is FQGNSA in the germline V gene. CDR3 DNA: TGTGCCAGCAGCGAAGGACAGTTCTCTGGAAACACCATATATTTT. Translated: CASSEGQFSGNTIYF.

This sequence joins TRBV7-9 and TRBJ1-1; D is unclear. CDR1 is SEHNR, CDR2 FQNEAQ, per germline (reference sequence). There are 14 residues in the CDR3. Trimming removed 0 bases at V and 4 bases at J, with 9 bases between. This CDR3 is CASSLAAESTEAFF. The CDR3 region has the DNA TGTGCCAGCAGCTTAGCGGCGGAGAGCACTGAAGCTTTCTTT. Together with reference TRBV7-9 and TRBJ1-1, the CDR3 gives the full variable domain: DTGVSQNPRHKITKRGQNVTFRCDPISEHNRLYWYRQTLGQGPEFLTYFQNEAQLEKSRLLSDRFSAERPKGSFSTLEIQRTEQGDSAMYLCASSLAAESTEAFFGQGTRLTVV.

The chain carries TRBV9 and TRBJ1-2; D possibly corresponds to TRBD1 (5 bases). The CDR3 spans 13 residues. The germline V gene has CDR1 SGDLS and CDR2 YYNGEE. V dropped 1 base and J dropped 7 bases, with 11 bases sitting between them. The CDR3 protein is CASSVSRVGGYTF. The CDR3 bases are TGTGCCAGCAGCGTATCCAGGGTTGGTGGCTACACCTTC. The full variable domain, completed using reference TRBV9 and TRBJ1-2, is DSGVTQTPKHLITATGQRVTLRCSPRSGDLSVYWYQQSLDQGLQFLIQYYNGEERAKGNILERFSAQQFPDLHSELNLSSLELGDSALYFCASSVSRVGGYTFGSGTRLTVV.

The rearrangement links TRBV2 to TRBJ1-1; 7 bases agree with TRBD1. V was clipped by 5 bases and J by 7 bases; unmatched bases: 10. Germline V CDR1 and CDR2: SNHLY, FYNNEI. The CDR3 totals 14 residues. For the CDR3, the DNA is TGTGCCAGCAGTCCCAGACAGGGAGCGAGTGAAGCTTTCTTT. As protein: CASSPRQGASEAFF. Full variable domain (outside the CDR3, taken from reference TRBV2 and TRBJ1-1): EPEVTQTPSHQVTQMGQEVILRCVPISNHLYFYWYRQILGQKVEFLVSFYNNEISEKSEIFDDQFSVERPDGSNFTLKIRSTKLEDSAMYFCASSPRQGASEAFFGQGTRLTVV.

The chain links TRBV10-3 to TRBJ2-3; 8 bases align to TRBD1. This CDR3 contains 15 residues. Unmatched junction bases numbered 7, after V lost 6 bases and J lost 2 bases. CDR1 is ENHRY, CDR2 SYGVKD, per germline. This CDR3 is CAISADRGHTDTQYF. The CDR3 DNA is TGTGCCATCAGCGCCGACAGGGGCCACACAGATACGCAGTATTTT.

The rearrangement links TRBV4-2 to TRBJ1-5; TRBD1 is a possible D gene (5 bases). CDR1 is LGHNA, CDR2 YNFKEQ, per germline. The V and J ends lost 0 bases and 4 bases respectively, with 13 bases between them. The CDR3 is 16 amino acids. The chain's CDR3 is CASSQERGERNQPQHF. For the CDR3, the DNA is TGTGCCAGCAGCCAAGAGCGGGGCGAGAGGAATCAGCCCCAGCATTTT.

The chain couples TRBV2 to TRBJ2-7; TRBD1 aligns across 7 bases. This CDR3 has 14 amino acids. Germline-derived CDR1 and CDR2 are SNHLY and FYNNEI. With 7 bases clipped from V and 0 bases from J, the junction kept 6 bases outside the gene matches. The CDR3 DNA follows: TGTGCCAGCATGTGGGGACAGAGCTCCTACGAGCAGTACTTC. It encodes CASMWGQSSYEQYF.

The chain joins TRBV4-3 to TRBJ2-2; 7 bases fit TRBD2. Germline CDR1 reads LGHNA; CDR2 reads YSLEER. The CDR3 consists of 15 residues. J lost 0 bases, V lost 4 bases, and 2 bases had no gene match. The CDR3 nucleotides read TGCGCCAGCAGCCGGCTAGCGGCGAACACCGGGGAGCTGTTTTTT. Translated, it gives CASSRLAANTGELFF.

This clone was counted a few times. The J gene is TRBJ2-1, the V gene TRBV15; D may be TRBD1 (6 bases). V lost 3 bases and J lost 6, with 9 bases in between. The CDR3 contains 13 residues. From germline, CDR1 is LNHNV and CDR2 YYDKDF (reference sequence). The CDR3 spells CATSRKDSNEQFF. The CDR3, as DNA: TGTGCCACCAGCAGGAAGGACAGCAATGAGCAGTTCTTC.

This chain uses TRBV5-1 with TRBJ2-7; 7 bases align to TRBD1. The CDR3 runs 14 residues. V gave up 0 bases and J gave up 3 bases; unmatched junction bases: 3. Germline CDR1 is SGHRS and CDR2 is YFSETQ. The CDR3, as DNA: TGCGCCAGCAGCTTGGCGGGACAGATCTACGAGCAGTACTTC. Translating it yields CASSLAGQIYEQYF. Combining the CDR3 with reference TRBV5-1 and TRBJ2-7 gives the whole variable domain KAGVTQTPRYLIKTRGQQVTLSCSPISGHRSVSWYQQTPGQGLQFLFEYFSETQRNKGNFPGRFSGRQFSNSRSEMNVSTLELGDSALYLCASSLAGQIYEQYFGPGTRLTVT.

The table lists this clone with a few counts. The rearrangement uses TRBV2 and TRBJ2-4, with D possibly matching TRBD2 (6 bases). The germline gives CDR1 SNHLY, CDR2 FYNNEI. The CDR3 consists of 14 residues. V lost 8 bases to trimming and J lost 8 bases, with 19 bases between them. As DNA, the CDR3 is TGTGCCAGCGAGAGTGGGACTTCCGGTGACATTCAGTACTTC. This sequence encodes CASESGTSGDIQYF. Full variable domain (remainder filled in from reference TRBV2 and TRBJ2-4): EPEVTQTPSHQVTQMGQEVILRCVPISNHLYFYWYRQILGQKVEFLVSFYNNEISEKSEIFDDQFSVERPDGSNFTLKIRSTKLEDSAMYFCASESGTSGDIQYFGAGTRLSVL.

In nucleotides, the CDR3 is TGTGCCACCAGCAAGGAGGTTTACACTGAAGCTTTCTTT. Translation: CATSKEVYTEAFF. The chain links TRBV15 to TRBJ1-1; D unclear. The CDR3 covers 13 residues. V lost 4 bases and J lost 3, with 9 bases in between. Germline CDR1 and CDR2: LNHNV and YYDKDF (reference sequence).

The V gene is TRBV27, the J gene TRBJ2-1, with no clear D. V was trimmed by 5 bases and J by 0 bases, leaving 17 bases between them. Germline values: CDR1 MNHEY, CDR2 SMNVEV (reference sequence). The CDR3 is 17 residues long. The CDR3 DNA reads TGTGCCAGCAGTCCTCGGGTCGGTTTGAGCTCCTACAATGAGCAGTTCTTC. It is translated as CASSPRVGLSSYNEQFF.

This clone was seen a few times. The rearrangement uses TRBV9 and TRBJ2-5; 8 nucleotides match TRBD2. The germline gives CDR1 SGDLS, CDR2 YYNGEE. V gave up 2 bases and J gave up 3 bases; unmatched junction bases: 6. This CDR3 region has 15 residues. CDR3 nucleotides: TGTGCCAGCAGCGTCCGGGGAGCGGGAGAAGAGACCCAGTACTTC. This gives the protein CASSVRGAGEETQYF.

This clone was seen a few times. This sequence joins TRBV20-1 and TRBJ2-7; the D is unclear. This CDR3 has 10 residues. The V gene's germline CDR1 is DFQATT and CDR2 SNEGSKA (reference sequence). V lost 6 bases, J lost 9 bases, and 12 bases lay in between. For the CDR3, the DNA is TGCAGTGCCCCCCGCCAGGTGCAGTACTTC. It specifies CSAPRQVQYF.

This clone has only a few counts. This rearrangement joins TRBV18 to TRBJ1-2, with 7 nucleotides matching TRBD1. Germline V gives CDR1 KGHSH, CDR2 LQKENI. V shed 8 bases and J 6 bases; nucleotides not matched to a gene: 9. The length of the CDR3 is 13 residues. CDR3 nucleotide sequence: TGTGCCAGCCAAAGGACAGGAGAGAATGGCTACACCTTC. Translating gives CASQRTGENGYTF.

This clone appeared a few times. The chain has TRBV4-2 and TRBJ2-1; TRBD1 agrees at 10 bases. Unmatched junction bases numbered 17, after V lost 2 bases and J lost 10 bases. Germline V gene data show CDR1 as LGHNA and CDR2 as YNFKEQ. The CDR3 has 18 residues. The CDR3 coding sequence is TGTGCCAGCAGCCAAAAACCGGGACAGGGGCCAGCGGGAGACGAGCAGTTCTTC. It translates to CASSQKPGQGPAGDEQFF.